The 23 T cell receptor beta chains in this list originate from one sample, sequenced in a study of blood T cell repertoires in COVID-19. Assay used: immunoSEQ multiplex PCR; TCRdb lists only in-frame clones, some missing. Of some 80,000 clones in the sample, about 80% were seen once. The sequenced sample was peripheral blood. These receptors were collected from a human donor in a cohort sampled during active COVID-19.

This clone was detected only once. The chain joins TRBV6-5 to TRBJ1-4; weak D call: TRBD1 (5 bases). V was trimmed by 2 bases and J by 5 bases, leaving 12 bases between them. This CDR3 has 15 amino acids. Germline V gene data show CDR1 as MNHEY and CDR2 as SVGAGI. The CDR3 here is CASSYLGQPNEKLFF. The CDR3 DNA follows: TGTGCCAGCAGTTACCTAGGACAACCCAATGAAAAACTGTTTTTT.

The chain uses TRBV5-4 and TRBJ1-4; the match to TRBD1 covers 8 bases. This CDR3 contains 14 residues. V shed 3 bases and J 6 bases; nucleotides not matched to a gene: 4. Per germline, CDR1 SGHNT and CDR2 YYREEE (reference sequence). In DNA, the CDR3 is TGTGCCAGCAGCTGGGCAGGGGGCGATGAAAAACTGTTTTTT. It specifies CASSWAGGDEKLFF.

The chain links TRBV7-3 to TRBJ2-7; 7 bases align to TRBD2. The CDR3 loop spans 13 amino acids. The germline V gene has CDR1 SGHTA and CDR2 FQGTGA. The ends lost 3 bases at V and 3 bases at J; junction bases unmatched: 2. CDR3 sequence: CASSFGRIYEQYF. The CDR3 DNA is TGTGCCAGCAGCTTCGGGAGGATCTACGAGCAGTACTTC.

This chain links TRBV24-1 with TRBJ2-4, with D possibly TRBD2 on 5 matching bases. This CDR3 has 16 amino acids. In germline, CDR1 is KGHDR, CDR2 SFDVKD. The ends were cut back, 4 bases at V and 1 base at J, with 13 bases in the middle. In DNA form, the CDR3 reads TGTGCCACCAGTGACCCTCTGGCGGGTGCCAAAAACATTCAGTACTTC. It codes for CATSDPLAGAKNIQYF.

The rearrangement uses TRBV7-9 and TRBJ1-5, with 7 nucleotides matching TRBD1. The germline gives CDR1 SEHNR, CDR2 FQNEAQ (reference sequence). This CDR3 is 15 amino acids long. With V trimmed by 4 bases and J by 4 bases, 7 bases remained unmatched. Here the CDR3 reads CASSSQGGENQPQHF. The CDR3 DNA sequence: TGTGCCAGCAGCTCACAAGGGGGCGAGAATCAGCCCCAGCATTTT.

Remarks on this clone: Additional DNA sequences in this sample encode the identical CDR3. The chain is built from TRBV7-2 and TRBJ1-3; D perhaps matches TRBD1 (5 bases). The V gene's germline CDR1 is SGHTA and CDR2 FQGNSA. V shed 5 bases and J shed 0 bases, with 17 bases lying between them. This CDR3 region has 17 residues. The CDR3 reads CASSPRGGLISGNTIYF. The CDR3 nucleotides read TGTGCCAGCAGCCCCCGCGGGGGATTGATCTCTGGAAACACCATATATTTT.

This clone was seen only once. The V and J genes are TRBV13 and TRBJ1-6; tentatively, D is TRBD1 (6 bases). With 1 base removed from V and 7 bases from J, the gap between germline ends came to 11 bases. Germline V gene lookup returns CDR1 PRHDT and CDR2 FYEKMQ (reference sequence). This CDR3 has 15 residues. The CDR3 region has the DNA TGTGCCAGCAGCTTAGAAAGGGGGGGGAATTCACCCCTCCACTTT. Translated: CASSLERGGNSPLHF. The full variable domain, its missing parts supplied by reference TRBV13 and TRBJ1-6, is AAGVIQSPRHLIKEKRETATLKCYPIPRHDTVYWYQQGPGQDPQFLISFYEKMQSDKGSIPDRFSAQQFSDYHSELNMSSLELGDSALYFCASSLERGGNSPLHFGNGTRLTVT.

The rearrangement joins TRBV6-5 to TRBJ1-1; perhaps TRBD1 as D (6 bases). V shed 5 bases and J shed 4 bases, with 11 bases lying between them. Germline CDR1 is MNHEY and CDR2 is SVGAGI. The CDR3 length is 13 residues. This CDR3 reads CASSPLGGTEAFF. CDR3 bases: TGTGCCAGCAGTCCCCTAGGGGGCACTGAAGCTTTCTTT.

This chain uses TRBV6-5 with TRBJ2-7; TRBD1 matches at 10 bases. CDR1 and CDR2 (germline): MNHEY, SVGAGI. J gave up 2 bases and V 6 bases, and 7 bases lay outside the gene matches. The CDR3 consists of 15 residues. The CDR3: CASRADRGFPYEQYF. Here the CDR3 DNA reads TGTGCCAGCAGGGCGGACAGGGGGTTCCCCTACGAGCAGTACTTC.

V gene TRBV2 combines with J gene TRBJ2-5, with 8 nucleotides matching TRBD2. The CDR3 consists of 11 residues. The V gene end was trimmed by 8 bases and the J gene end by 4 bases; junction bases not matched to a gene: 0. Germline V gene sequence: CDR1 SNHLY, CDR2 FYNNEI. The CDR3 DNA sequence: TGTGCCAGCCGGGGGGGAGAGACCCAGTACTTC. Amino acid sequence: CASRGGETQYF.

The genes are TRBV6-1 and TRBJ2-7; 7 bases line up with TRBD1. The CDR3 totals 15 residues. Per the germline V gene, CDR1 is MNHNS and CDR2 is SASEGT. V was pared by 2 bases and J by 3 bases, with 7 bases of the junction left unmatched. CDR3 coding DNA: TGTGCCAGCAGTGAAACAACAGGGGCTAACTACGAGCAGTACTTC. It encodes CASSETTGANYEQYF.

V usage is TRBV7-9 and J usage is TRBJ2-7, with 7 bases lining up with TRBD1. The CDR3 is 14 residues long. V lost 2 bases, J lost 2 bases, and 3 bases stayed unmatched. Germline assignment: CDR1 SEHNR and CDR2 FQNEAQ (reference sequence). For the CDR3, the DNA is TGTGCCAGCAGCTTATCGAGGGGGCCCTACGAGCAGTACTTC. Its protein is CASSLSRGPYEQYF.

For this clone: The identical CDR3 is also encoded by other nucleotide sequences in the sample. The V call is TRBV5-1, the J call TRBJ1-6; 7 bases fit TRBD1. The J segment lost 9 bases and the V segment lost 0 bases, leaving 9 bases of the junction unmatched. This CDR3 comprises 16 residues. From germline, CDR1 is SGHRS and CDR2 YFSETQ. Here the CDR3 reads CASSLAPGGIVSPLHF. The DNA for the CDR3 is TGCGCCAGCAGCTTGGCCCCAGGGGGGATTGTTTCACCCCTCCACTTT.

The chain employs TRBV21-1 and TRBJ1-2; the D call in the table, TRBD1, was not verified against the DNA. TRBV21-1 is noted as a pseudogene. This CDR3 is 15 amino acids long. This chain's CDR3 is CDTKRGGASNYGYTF. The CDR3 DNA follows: TGTGACACGAAAAGAGGGGGAGCCTCTAACTATGGCTACACCTTC.

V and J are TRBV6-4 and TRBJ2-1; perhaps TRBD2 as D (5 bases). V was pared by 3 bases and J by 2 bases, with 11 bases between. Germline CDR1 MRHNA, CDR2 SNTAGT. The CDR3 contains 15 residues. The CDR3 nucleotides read TGTGCCAGCAGTGAAGAGGGAGCCCCCTACAATGAGCAGTTCTTC. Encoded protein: CASSEEGAPYNEQFF.

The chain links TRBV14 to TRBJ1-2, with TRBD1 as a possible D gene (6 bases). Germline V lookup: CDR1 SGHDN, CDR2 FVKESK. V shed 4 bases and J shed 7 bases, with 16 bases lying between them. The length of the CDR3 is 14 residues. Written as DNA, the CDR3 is TGTGCCAGCAGCCGAGCGGGAGGGGGGCTTGGCTACACCTTC. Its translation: CASSRAGGGLGYTF.

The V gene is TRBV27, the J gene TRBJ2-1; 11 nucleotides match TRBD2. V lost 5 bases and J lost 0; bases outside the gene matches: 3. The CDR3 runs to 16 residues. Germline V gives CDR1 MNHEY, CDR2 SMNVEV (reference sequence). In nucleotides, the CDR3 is TGTGCCAGCAGTGCTAGCGGGGGGACCTCCTACAATGAGCAGTTCTTC. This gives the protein CASSASGGTSYNEQFF.

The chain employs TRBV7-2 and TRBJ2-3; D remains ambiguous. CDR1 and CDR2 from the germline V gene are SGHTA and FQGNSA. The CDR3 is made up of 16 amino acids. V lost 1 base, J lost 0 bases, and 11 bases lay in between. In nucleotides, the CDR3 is TGTGCCAGCAGCTTAGTTGGTTCGACTAGCACAGATACGCAGTATTTT. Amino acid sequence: CASSLVGSTSTDTQYF.

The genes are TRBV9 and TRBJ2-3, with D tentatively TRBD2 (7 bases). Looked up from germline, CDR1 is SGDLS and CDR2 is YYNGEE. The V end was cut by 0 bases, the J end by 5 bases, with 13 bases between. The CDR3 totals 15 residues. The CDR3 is CASSVGGGAVDTQYF. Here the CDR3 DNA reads TGTGCCAGCAGCGTAGGGGGGGGCGCCGTAGATACGCAGTATTTT.

The CDR3 DNA reads TGTGCCAGCTCACCGCGGCGGGAGACCGGGGAGCTGTTTTTT. It specifies CASSPRRETGELFF. The chain couples TRBV18 to TRBJ2-2; 7 nucleotides align to TRBD2. J lost 5 bases, V lost 3 bases, and 3 bases had no gene match. This CDR3 contains 14 residues. The V gene's germline CDR1 is KGHSH and CDR2 LQKENI.

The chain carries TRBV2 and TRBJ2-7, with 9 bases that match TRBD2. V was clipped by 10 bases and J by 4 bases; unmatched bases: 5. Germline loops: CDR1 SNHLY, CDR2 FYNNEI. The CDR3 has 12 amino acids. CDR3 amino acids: CATGTSSYEQYF. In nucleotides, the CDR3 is TGTGCCACCGGGACTAGCTCGTACGAGCAGTACTTC.

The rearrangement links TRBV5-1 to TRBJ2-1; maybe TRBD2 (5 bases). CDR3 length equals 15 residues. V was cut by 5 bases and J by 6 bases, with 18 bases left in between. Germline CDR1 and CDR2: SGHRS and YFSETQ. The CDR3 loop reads CASSPPSGIGNEQFF. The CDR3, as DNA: TGCGCCAGCAGTCCCCCTTCCGGGATCGGCAATGAGCAGTTCTTC.

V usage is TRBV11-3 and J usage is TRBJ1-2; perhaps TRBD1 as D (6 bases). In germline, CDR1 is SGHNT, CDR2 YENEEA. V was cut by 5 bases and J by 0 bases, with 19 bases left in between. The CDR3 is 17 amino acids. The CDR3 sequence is CASSRGGGGMPNYGYTF. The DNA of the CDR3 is TGTGCCAGCAGCCGTGGGGGGGGCGGTATGCCTAACTATGGCTACACCTTC.